These 18 T cell receptor beta chains share one sample of origin, sequenced in a study of read filtering for tumor transcriptome and immune sequencing. This library used approximately 390 ng RNA and molecular barcoded adaptors spanning alpha/delta and beta/gamma chains. TCRdb itself ran the reads through MiXCR, one entry per CDR3 protein. This table has roughly 59,000 distinct CDR3 sequences, roughly 18% appearing once. Sequencing was done on a sample of a population of CD138-negative cells sorted from bone marrow. These receptors were obtained from a donor over 35 with multiple myeloma.

This clonotype was observed at least ten times. The rearrangement uses TRBV20-1 and TRBJ2-5; tentatively, D is TRBD1 (5 bases). Trimming took off 3 bases at V and 5 bases at J, with 13 bases between the two ends. CDR1 DFQATT and CDR2 SNEGSKA come from the germline V gene (reference sequence). This CDR3 contains 13 residues. The chain's CDR3 is CSASRGMVETQYF. DNA for the CDR3: TGCAGTGCTAGTAGGGGAATGGTGGAGACCCAGTACTTC.

This clonotype was seen at least ten times. J is TRBJ1-1 and V is TRBV12-3 or TRBV12-4; D unresolved. The CDR3 length is 15 residues. V dropped 3 bases and J dropped 10 bases, with 21 bases sitting between them. The CDR3 region has the DNA TGTGCCAGCAGTTTTTCTGCGGCCGCGCGGGAGGGAGCTTTCTTT. As protein: CASSFSAAAREGAFF.

At least ten counts were recorded for this clonotype. A much larger clone sits a single nucleotide away, making a read error possible. In this CDR3 the conserved last residue, phenylalanine or tryptophan, is missing, so a read error is likely. This sequence joins TRBV7-9 and TRBJ2-5; no firm D call. The V end lost 8 bases, the J end lost 5 bases, and 6 bases lay between the germline ends. Germline assignment: CDR1 SEHNR and CDR2 FQNEAQ (reference sequence). This CDR3 is built from 10 residues. The CDR3 DNA reads TGTGCCAGCGGGTATGAGACCCAGTACCTC. Translating gives CASGYETQYL.

V gene TRBV5-1 combines with J gene TRBJ2-7; TRBD1 matches at 10 bases. Trimming removed 4 bases from V and 4 bases from J; junction bases left unmatched: 11. The length of the CDR3 is 16 residues. Germline V gene lookup returns CDR1 SGHRS and CDR2 YFSETQ. As DNA, the CDR3 is TGCGCCAGCAGCGGGGACAGGGGAGAAGGAAGGTACGAGCAGTACTTC. The encoded protein is CASSGDRGEGRYEQYF.

This clonotype occurred many times. The V gene is TRBV30, the J gene TRBJ2-3, with 9 bases fitting TRBD2. Trimming took 2 bases from V and 8 from J; bases not matched to a gene: 11. This CDR3 region has 15 residues. The germline V gene has CDR1 GTSNPN and CDR2 SVGIG (reference sequence). CDR3 sequence reads: CAWSLASGVRGTQYF. In nucleotides, the CDR3 is TGTGCCTGGAGTCTAGCTAGCGGGGTTCGAGGTACGCAGTATTTT.

This clonotype was observed a few times. A read error is possible here, since a much larger clone lies one base away. The chain carries TRBV20-1 and TRBJ2-3; weak D call: TRBD1 (6 bases). Germline V gene data show CDR1 as DFQATT and CDR2 as SNEGSKA (reference sequence). The CDR3 runs 13 residues. The germline V and J ends were trimmed by 6 bases and 5 bases, with 15 bases remaining between them. CDR3 region: CSASDRIIDTQYF. CDR3 DNA sequence: TGCAGTGCATCCGACAGGATCATAGATACGCAGTATTTT.

This clonotype was recorded at least ten times. This rearrangement joins TRBV4-1 to TRBJ2-7; D is perhaps TRBD2 (6 bases). CDR3 size: 16 residues. V was pared by 3 bases and J by 2 bases, with 17 bases between. Per germline, CDR1 MGHRA and CDR2 YSYEKL. As DNA, the CDR3 is TGCGCCAGCAGCCAGGCTGAGGGACTCAGCCCCTACGAGCAGTACTTC. Its translation is CASSQAEGLSPYEQYF.

This clonotype was seen repeatedly, ten times or more. The chain is built from TRBV28 and TRBJ2-1, with D tentatively TRBD1 or TRBD2 (5 bases each). The germline V gene encodes CDR1 MDHEN and CDR2 SYDVKM. V was trimmed by 6 bases and J by 3 bases, leaving 12 bases between them. There are 14 residues in the CDR3. CDR3 DNA sequence: TGTGCCAGCAGAAGCGGACAAATCTACAATGAGCAGTTCTTC. This translates into CASRSGQIYNEQFF.

J is TRBJ1-5 and V is TRBV19, with unresolved D. V was shortened by 1 base and J by 6 bases, with 7 bases between the two germline ends. CDR3 length: 13 residues. CDR1 is LNHDA, CDR2 SQIVND, per germline (reference sequence). The CDR3 here is CASSIVAVQPQHF. The CDR3 DNA is TGTGCCAGTAGTATAGTCGCAGTTCAGCCCCAGCATTTT.

This clonotype was detected many times. The chain has TRBV21-1 and TRBJ2-3. TRBV21-1 is an annotated pseudogene. The CDR3 loop spans 16 amino acids. CDR3 loop: CASSGNRRTSTDTQYF. DNA for the CDR3: TGTGCCAGCAGCGGGAACAGACGAACTAGCACAGATACGCAGTATTTT.

As to this clonotype: One base away lies a much larger clone, so this may be a sequencing read error. The chain carries TRBV20-1 and TRBJ2-3; TRBD2 might be the D (6 bases). This CDR3 comprises 18 residues. V dropped 0 bases and J dropped 1 base, with 20 bases sitting between them. CDR1 and CDR2 from the germline V gene are DFQATT and SNEGSKA (reference sequence). The chain's CDR3 is CSARDRQRVAVGTDTQYF. The CDR3 region has the DNA TGCAGTGCTAGAGATAGGCAGCGGGTCGCGGTGGGCACAGATACGCAGTATTTT.

This clonotype was observed at least ten times. The gene calls are TRBV12-3 or TRBV12-4 and TRBJ2-7; weak D call: TRBD2 (6 bases). The CDR3 spans 16 residues. V dropped 6 bases and J dropped 0 bases, with 18 bases sitting between them. In nucleotides, the CDR3 is TGTGCCAGCAGCCTACTCGGGACTTACAGCTCCTACGAGCAGTACTTC. Translated, it gives CASSLLGTYSSYEQYF.

This clonotype was recorded at least ten times. This chain links TRBV7-8 with TRBJ1-1, with 8 bases identical to TRBD1. The V and J ends lost 5 bases and 7 bases, in that order; junction bases with no gene match: 9. Germline V lookup: CDR1 SGHVS, CDR2 FQNEAQ. This CDR3 spans 14 amino acids. CDR3 DNA sequence: TGTGCCAGCAGCCCGGGGACAGGCCCCTTTGAAGCTTTCTTT. This sequence encodes CASSPGTGPFEAFF.

The table lists this clonotype with many counts. In DNA form, the CDR3 reads TGTGCCAGTACCACTCACGTGGGTACCAGCTATGGCTACACCTTC. Protein: CASTTHVGTSYGYTF. V is TRBV19 and J is TRBJ1-2; D unclear. The CDR3 covers 15 residues. Trimming stripped 7 bases from V and 4 bases from J, with 19 bases between. Germline lookup yields CDR1 LNHDA and CDR2 SQIVND (reference sequence).

In this sample, this clonotype turned up many times. The CDR3 loop is CASSLRSMNTEAFF. CDR3 nucleotide sequence: TGCGCCAGCAGCTTGAGATCTATGAACACTGAAGCTTTCTTT. V usage is TRBV5-1 and J usage is TRBJ1-1; no clear D. Deletions cut 1 base from V and 0 bases from J, with 7 bases between. In germline, CDR1 is SGHRS, CDR2 YFSETQ. The length of the CDR3 is 14 residues.

There are many counts of this clonotype. CDR3 coding DNA: TGTGCCAGCAGTTATGCGGGGCAGGGGGACACCGGGGAGCTGTTTTTT. Its protein product is CASSYAGQGDTGELFF. This chain links TRBV28 with TRBJ2-2; D might be TRBD1 (7 bases). V lost 4 bases and J 3 bases, leaving 15 bases between the germline ends. The CDR3 extends over 16 amino acids. From germline, CDR1 is MDHEN and CDR2 SYDVKM.

This clonotype came up many times. The chain employs TRBV6-1 and TRBJ2-3, with D maybe TRBD1 (6 bases). V was cut by 8 bases and J by 5 bases, with 17 bases left in between. This CDR3 has 14 residues. Germline loops: CDR1 MNHNS, CDR2 SASEGT. As DNA, the CDR3 is TGTGCCAGCGCATACACAGGGCAGGGAGATACGCAGTATTTT. It specifies CASAYTGQGDTQYF.

This clonotype was recorded many times. The genes are TRBV20-1 and TRBJ2-1, with 10 bases matching TRBD2. This CDR3 spans 14 amino acids. J lost 10 bases, V lost 3 bases, and 9 bases had no gene match. Looked up from germline, CDR1 is DFQATT and CDR2 is SNEGSKA (reference sequence). CDR3 bases: TGCAGTGCTAGTGTTGCTAGCGGGAGCGCGGAGCAGTTCTTC. Amino acids: CSASVASGSAEQFF.